These 26 T cell receptor beta chains originate from one sample sequenced in a study of cytomegalovirus exposure and HLA in healthy donors. PCR amplification relied on 60 Vbeta primers (plus 13 Jbeta primers). Using immunoSEQ multiplex PCR, the repertoire was profiled, and TCRdb retains in-frame clones only, with some absent. The sample lists some 140,000 clones, 70% to 80% seen once, with 3.1% in the top ten. The sample comprised PBMCs. Receptor source: a female donor in good health and CMV-seronegative.

The rearrangement links TRBV7-2 to TRBJ1-4, with D possibly TRBD1 on 5 matching bases. Germline V gives CDR1 SGHTA, CDR2 FQGNSA. V was cut by 1 base and J by 4 bases, with 10 bases left in between. This CDR3 comprises 15 residues. The CDR3 nucleotides are TGTGCCAGCAGCTTAGGGGGCGGCTATAATGAAAAACTGTTTTTT. Encoded protein: CASSLGGGYNEKLFF.

The chain links TRBV5-4 to TRBJ2-7, with D maybe TRBD2 (5 bases). The CDR3 is 14 amino acids. Germline lookup yields CDR1 SGHNT and CDR2 YYREEE (reference sequence). Trimming removed 4 bases at V and 7 bases at J, with 18 bases between. The CDR3 reads CASSPAGSVYEQYF. The CDR3 DNA is TGTGCCAGCAGCCCCGCGGGTTCGGTTTATGAGCAGTACTTC.

The chain combines TRBV10-2 with TRBJ2-1; tentatively, D is TRBD2 (6 bases). The CDR3 loop spans 12 amino acids. In germline, CDR1 is WSHSY, CDR2 SAAADI. Deletions cut 8 bases from V and 8 bases from J, with 13 bases between. CDR3 DNA sequence: TGCGCCAGCTGTCGAAGGAGGGATGAGCAGTTCTTC. Its translation: CASCRRRDEQFF.

The CDR3 loop reads CASSQDRGYEQYF. CDR3 coding DNA: TGCGCCAGCAGCCAAGATAGGGGGTACGAGCAGTACTTC. The rearrangement joins TRBV4-3 to TRBJ2-5, with TRBD1 as a possible D gene (6 bases). The J call may be in error: the DNA end matches TRBJ2-7 better. The length of the CDR3 is 13 residues. Looked up from germline, CDR1 is LGHNA and CDR2 is YSLEER.

The gene calls are TRBV28 and TRBJ1-1, with a weak D call TRBD1 (5 bases). Per germline, CDR1 MDHEN and CDR2 SYDVKM. V dropped 2 bases and J dropped 5 bases, with 12 bases sitting between them. This CDR3 contains 14 residues. The CDR3 DNA sequence: TGTGCCAGCAGTTTACCTTCCAGGGCGACTGAAGCTTTCTTT. Translation gives CASSLPSRATEAFF.

The V and J genes are TRBV19 and TRBJ1-6; possibly TRBD1 for D (5 bases). V shed 2 bases and J shed 6 bases, with 17 bases lying between them. The CDR3 sequence is 17 residues long. The germline CDR1 and CDR2 sequences are LNHDA and SQIVND (reference sequence). The CDR3, as DNA: TGTGCCAGTAGTATATCCCATCCCCCGGGGGTTAATTCACCCCTCCACTTT. It yields the protein CASSISHPPGVNSPLHF.

The chain recombines TRBV7-2 with TRBJ2-2, with TRBD1 identical over 7 bases. The CDR3 spans 14 residues. J lost 6 bases, V lost 5 bases, and 6 bases had no gene match. From germline, CDR1 is SGHTA and CDR2 FQGNSA. Here the CDR3 reads CASSPQGDSGELFF. CDR3 nucleotide sequence: TGTGCCAGCAGCCCCCAGGGGGATTCCGGGGAGCTGTTTTTT.

The chain recombines TRBV5-1 with TRBJ1-5; 7 positions agree with TRBD1. With 0 bases clipped from V and 4 bases from J, the junction kept 4 bases outside the gene matches. The CDR3 consists of 15 residues. CDR1 and CDR2 (germline): SGHRS, YFSETQ. The CDR3 region has the DNA TGCGCCAGCAGCTTGGACACAGGGGCTAATCAGCCCCAGCATTTT. Its translation: CASSLDTGANQPQHF.

This chain connects TRBV25-1 to TRBJ1-4; tentative D call: TRBD1 (6 bases). Germline loops: CDR1 MGHDK, CDR2 SYGVNS. This CDR3 spans 15 amino acids. Trimming stripped 2 bases from V and 7 bases from J, with 14 bases between. CDR3 DNA: TGTGCCAGCAGTGAAAGGACAGTATGGGGTGAAAAACTGTTTTTT. Protein: CASSERTVWGEKLFF.

In this sample, this clone turned up once. The chain combines TRBV5-1 with TRBJ2-2; perhaps TRBD2 as D (5 bases). CDR1 is SGHRS, CDR2 YFSETQ, per germline. The CDR3 has 14 amino acids. Trimming pared 2 bases from V and 2 bases from J, leaving 7 bases between. The CDR3 nucleotides are TGCGCCAGCAGCTTTGGAGGTAACACCGGGGAGCTGTTTTTT. Translated: CASSFGGNTGELFF. Together with reference TRBV5-1 and TRBJ2-2, the CDR3 gives the full variable domain: KAGVTQTPRYLIKTRGQQVTLSCSPISGHRSVSWYQQTPGQGLQFLFEYFSETQRNKGNFPGRFSGRQFSNSRSEMNVSTLELGDSALYLCASSFGGNTGELFFGEGSRLTVL.

This clone has just one count. The chain has TRBV6-1 and TRBJ1-4, with TRBD1 matching 8 bases. Germline CDR1 is MNHNS and CDR2 is SASEGT. Germline trimming cut 0 bases from V and 4 bases from J; bases unmatched to any gene: 10. This CDR3 has 18 amino acids. The CDR3 coding sequence is TGTGCCAGCAGTGAAGCGGAACAGGGGGTAACAATTAATGAAAAACTGTTTTTT. Amino acids: CASSEAEQGVTINEKLFF.

This sequence joins TRBV5-1 and TRBJ1-5; no clear D gene. There are 13 residues in the CDR3. CDR1 is SGHRS and CDR2 is YFSETQ in the germline V gene. V was shortened by 0 bases and J by 2 bases, with 3 bases between the two germline ends. CDR3 loop: CASSLAGNQPQHF. In nucleotides, the CDR3 is TGCGCCAGCAGCTTGGCCGGCAATCAGCCCCAGCATTTT.

The chain employs TRBV28 and TRBJ2-5, with 12 bases aligning to TRBD2. CDR1 MDHEN and CDR2 SYDVKM come from the germline V gene. Unmatched junction bases numbered 5, after V lost 2 bases and J lost 7 bases. CDR3 length: 15 residues. DNA of the CDR3: TGTGCCAGCAGTTTAAAGGTGACTAGCGGGGGGACCCAGTACTTC. As protein: CASSLKVTSGGTQYF.

The CDR3: CAWERKITSPLHF. DNA of the CDR3: TGTGCCTGGGAGCGGAAAATAACTTCACCCCTCCACTTT. The chain recombines TRBV30 with TRBJ1-6; D is unresolved. With 5 bases removed from V and 9 bases from J, the gap between germline ends came to 14 bases. Germline V gene lookup returns CDR1 GTSNPN and CDR2 SVGIG (reference sequence). The CDR3 is 13 amino acids. The variable domain in full, with the rest retrieved from reference TRBV30 and TRBJ1-6, is SQTIHQWPATLVQPVGSPLSLECTVEGTSNPNLYWYRQAAGRGLQLLFYSVGIGQISSEVPQNLSASRPQDRQFILSSKKLLLSDSGFYLCAWERKITSPLHFGNGTRLTVT.

The rearrangement links TRBV27 to TRBJ2-5, with 8 bases identical to TRBD2. Looked up from germline, CDR1 is MNHEY and CDR2 is SMNVEV (reference sequence). The CDR3 covers 15 residues. V shed 4 bases, J shed 4 bases, and the junction held 8 bases outside the gene matches. The CDR3 region is CASSSTRGGRETQYF. The CDR3 DNA reads TGTGCCAGCAGTTCGACCCGGGGGGGCAGAGAGACCCAGTACTTC.

V is TRBV9 and J is TRBJ1-2; D gene unclear. The germline V gene encodes CDR1 SGDLS and CDR2 YYNGEE. CDR3 length: 12 residues. Deletions cut 3 bases from V and 8 bases from J, with 11 bases between. The CDR3 spells CASSAAGGGYTF. CDR3 sequence (DNA): TGTGCCAGCAGCGCCGCGGGAGGAGGCTACACCTTC.

This clone appeared a few times. The rearrangement links TRBV6-5 to TRBJ2-7, with unresolved D. Per the germline V gene, CDR1 is MNHEY and CDR2 is SVGAGI. V lost 5 bases, J lost 5 bases, and 7 bases lay in between. The CDR3 is made up of 11 amino acids. The CDR3 DNA follows: TGTGCCAGCAGTAGCTATAACGAGCAGTACTTC. Amino acid sequence: CASSSYNEQYF.

The V and J genes are TRBV6-6 and TRBJ1-2, with TRBD1 matching 9 bases. Trimming took 2 bases from V and 4 from J; bases not matched to a gene: 8. The V gene's germline CDR1 is MNHNY and CDR2 SVGAGI (reference sequence). The length of the CDR3 is 16 residues. CDR3 residues: CASSYPPATGGYGYTF. The DNA of the CDR3 is TGTGCCAGCAGTTACCCACCAGCGACAGGGGGCTATGGCTACACCTTC.

The chain uses TRBV28 and TRBJ2-7, with 10 bases fitting TRBD1. In germline, CDR1 is MDHEN, CDR2 SYDVKM. The CDR3 sequence is 17 residues long. The ends lost 2 bases at V and 4 bases at J; junction bases unmatched: 11. The CDR3 spells CASSLVHPGTGEYEQYF. In DNA, the CDR3 is TGTGCCAGCAGTTTAGTTCATCCAGGGACAGGGGAATACGAGCAGTACTTC.

This clone occurred a few times. CDR3 in amino acids: CASSFRGAGNNEQFF. The CDR3 nucleotides are TGTGCCAGCAGCTTCCGGGGAGCGGGGAACAATGAGCAGTTCTTC. The chain combines TRBV5-5 with TRBJ2-1, with 7 bases that match TRBD2. The V gene end was trimmed by 2 bases and the J gene end by 5 bases; junction bases not matched to a gene: 7. CDR1 and CDR2 from the germline V gene are SGHKS and YYEKEE (reference sequence). The CDR3 is 15 amino acids.

The V and J genes are TRBV6-1 and TRBJ1-1; D unresolved. The germline CDR1 and CDR2 sequences are MNHNS and SASEGT. CDR3 length equals 15 residues. Trimming cost V 3 bases and J 2 bases, with 13 bases left between them. CDR3 DNA: TGTGCCAGCAGTGATGCAGGACTACTAAACACTGAAGCTTTCTTT. Protein product: CASSDAGLLNTEAFF.

The gene calls are TRBV15 and TRBJ1-2; 7 nucleotides align to TRBD1. The length of the CDR3 is 14 residues. Trimming cost V 0 bases and J 2 bases; bases outside gene matches: 0. Germline V gives CDR1 LNHNV, CDR2 YYDKDF (reference sequence). CDR3 amino acids: CATSREDRNYGYTF. The CDR3 nucleotides are TGTGCCACCAGCAGAGAGGACAGGAACTATGGCTACACCTTC. The complete variable domain, with remaining parts taken from reference TRBV15 and TRBJ1-2, reads DAMVIQNPRYQVTQFGKPVTLSCSQTLNHNVMYWYQQKSSQAPKLLFHYYDKDFNNEADTPDNFQSRRPNTSFCFLDIRSPGLGDTAMYLCATSREDRNYGYTFGSGTRLTVV.

The genes are TRBV10-3 and TRBJ1-1; D remains ambiguous. The CDR3 is 13 amino acids. Germline V gives CDR1 ENHRY, CDR2 SYGVKD. V was cut by 0 bases and J by 4 bases, with 6 bases left in between. The CDR3 DNA follows: TGTGCCATCAGTGAGTCCGGGAGCACTGAAGCTTTCTTT. Protein sequence: CAISESGSTEAFF.

The count of this clone is one. The V gene is TRBV7-2, the J gene TRBJ2-2; 7 nucleotides agree with TRBD2. Germline V gives CDR1 SGHTA, CDR2 FQGNSA. The ends lost 2 bases at V and 5 bases at J; junction bases unmatched: 5. The CDR3 has 15 amino acids. This CDR3 reads CASSLKRGRTGELFF. The CDR3 DNA sequence: TGTGCCAGCAGCTTAAAGCGGGGAAGGACCGGGGAGCTGTTTTTT.

V gene TRBV5-6 combines with J gene TRBJ2-7, with 9 bases that match TRBD1. This CDR3 spans 14 amino acids. Germline V gene sequence: CDR1 SGHDT, CDR2 YYEEEE. With 3 bases clipped from V and 12 bases from J, the junction kept 13 bases outside the gene matches. CDR3 sequence: CASSSTPGQGPLYF. CDR3 nucleotides: TGTGCCAGCAGCTCGACCCCGGGACAGGGTCCCCTGTACTTC.

J is TRBJ2-3 and V is TRBV29-1; possibly TRBD2 for D (6 bases). CDR3 size: 11 residues. The V end lost 7 bases, the J end lost 6 bases, and 11 bases lay between the germline ends. CDR1 is SQVTM, CDR2 ANQGSEA, per germline. CDR3 DNA: TGCAGCGGGAGGAGGGTCGATACGCAGTATTTT. This translates into CSGRRVDTQYF.